This TCR beta chain was recorded in a study of vaccination and CD4 T cells after COVID-19 (dated by TCRdb to 2022 to 2024). As for the study more broadly: Every convalescent patient had a positive nasal swab PCR test for SARS-CoV-2, with mild disease in roughly 10 patients and severe disease in one. The convalescent cohort included six males and four females, with two Hispanic individuals, seven Caucasians, two Asians and one multiracial person. Participants received two doses of either the Pfizer-BioNTech BNT162b2 vaccine (n=8) or the Moderna mRNA-1273 vaccine (n=2). Post-COVID blood samples from convalescent patients were collected a median of about 100 days after diagnosis, with a range of roughly 30 to 170 days. Post-vaccine blood samples were collected a median of about 11 weeks after the second vaccine dose, ranging from roughly 12 to 241 days. Overlapping spike peptide pools from SARS-CoV-2 and from the common cold coronaviruses HCoV-NL63, HCoV-OC43 and HCoV-229E were used as culture stimuli. Control cultures used a CEFX viral epitope pool as positive control, an HIV-1 Nef peptide pool as negative control, or no peptide. In about 11 COVID-19 convalescent patients and a handful of infection-naive healthy vaccine recipients, the spike-specific CD4+ TCR repertoire before mRNA vaccination was compared with the repertoire after mRNA vaccination.

Here is what the overall study found, with its caveats: In convalescent patients, nearly all vaccine-specific clones (304 of 307) were found to be mono-reactive for SARS-CoV-2 spike rather than cross-reactive with common cold coronaviruses. The study included relatively few convalescent patients and did not analyze early timepoints after natural infection. In convalescent patients, a median about 84% of post-vaccine SARS-CoV-2-reactive clones were detected only after vaccination, and vaccine-specific priming was suggested by this finding. The median number of SARS-CoV-2-reactive clonotypes rose from 20 to 25 after infection to roughly 38 after vaccination, but the change was not significant.

The germline V gene gives CDR1 as MDHEN and CDR2 as SYDVKM. The V and J ends are trimmed by 5 bases and 9 bases, leaving 14 bases between them. The CDR3 starts with the cysteine, ends with the phenylalanine, and has 13 residues. The DNA shown is the 39-base CDR3, in frame from base 1. What this sample's treatment or condition label stands for: approximately 9-day PBMC culture with coronavirus spike peptide pools or control peptides (ViraFEST assay). The ViraFEST assay, used in the study, expanded antigen-specific T cells with peptide pools and then identified the expanded clonotypes through TCR sequencing. The convalescent patients' positive SARS-CoV-2 PCR tests fell between March and December 2020, which was before the Alpha, Beta and Delta variants emerged in the United States. Each well held two million PBMCs cultured with roughly 10 ug/ml peptide pools in IMDM containing about 5% human AB serum and 7.5 to 10 IU/ml IL-2. Half of the culture medium was replaced with fresh IL-2-containing medium on days 3 and 7. CD4+ T cells were isolated after roughly eleven days of culture through negative selection using the EasySep CD4+ T cell isolation kit. Ficoll-Paque Plus gradient centrifugation was used to isolate PBMCs from whole blood, and the isolated PBMCs were then either used fresh or cryopreserved at -140C. In general, triplicate wells were set up for every culture condition.

Libraries were built with PCR. DNA from cultured CD4+ T cells underwent TCR sequencing with the Oncomine TCR Beta short-read assay at the Johns Hopkins FTIC core. Genomic DNA was extracted from the cultured CD4+ T cells with the QIAamp micro DNA kit. Oncomine TCR Beta libraries made from cultured CD4+ T cells were pooled using unique dual indexes and sequenced on an Illumina iSeq 100. In the source study's methods: Non-productive sequences were filtered out, and CDR3s that did not start with C, did not end with F or W, or were shorter than 7 amino acids were discarded. Antigen-specific clonotypes were identified with the MANAFEST web application by comparing peptide-stimulated wells with reference and other culture wells. An FDR below 0.05, an odds ratio above 5, and a productive frequency above 0.1% in at least two of three replicate wells were required for clones to be considered positive. A clonotype counted as cross-reactive if it showed significant expansion both in the SARS-CoV-2 spike wells and in at least one common cold coronavirus spike condition. Using R version 3.6.1, CDR3 homology was evaluated through Levenshtein distances (stringdist) along with unrooted phylogenetic trees (ape). The public sequencing data were trimmed at Q25 with fastp and processed into clonotypes with MiXCR by TCRdb, which kept only in-frame beta chains. Identical CDR3 protein sequences are pooled into one entry, listed with their most common genes and DNA. The V and J calls and clone size come from TCRdb's table, not from the authors' own analysis. This sample comprises just over 20,000 distinct CDR3 sequences, about 52% of them detected only once. 3.5% to 6% of the sample lies in the top ten.

In regard to this clonotype: Its antigen remains unidentified. No quality values exist for individual bases; no much larger clone is one base distant.

The sequence joins TRBV28 to TRBJ2-4; a weak D assignment points to TRBD2 (5 bases agree). This TCR was recovered from a human donor who had recovered from COVID-19. Sample: CD4+ T cells from blood, cultured in vitro. The bases are TGTGCCAGCAGTCTAGCTGCCCCAAGCATTCAGTACTTC. This yields the protein CASSLAAPSIQYF.